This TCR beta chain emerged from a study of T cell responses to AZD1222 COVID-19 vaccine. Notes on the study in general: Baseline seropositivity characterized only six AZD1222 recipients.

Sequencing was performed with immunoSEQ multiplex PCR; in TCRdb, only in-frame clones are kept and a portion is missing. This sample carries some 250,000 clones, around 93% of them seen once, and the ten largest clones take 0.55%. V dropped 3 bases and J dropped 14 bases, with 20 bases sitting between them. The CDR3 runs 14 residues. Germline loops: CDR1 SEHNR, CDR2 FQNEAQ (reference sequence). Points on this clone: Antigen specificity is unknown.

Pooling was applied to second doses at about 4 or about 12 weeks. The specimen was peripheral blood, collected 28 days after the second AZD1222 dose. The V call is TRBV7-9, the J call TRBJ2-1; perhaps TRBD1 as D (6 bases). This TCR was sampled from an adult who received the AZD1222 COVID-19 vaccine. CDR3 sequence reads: CASSLAGANSREFF. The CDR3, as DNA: TGTGCCAGCAGCTTGGCAGGGGCGAACTCAAGGGAGTTCTTC. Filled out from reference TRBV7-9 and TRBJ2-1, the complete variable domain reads DTGVSQNPRHKITKRGQNVTFRCDPISEHNRLYWYRQTLGQGPEFLTYFQNEAQLEKSRLLSDRFSAERPKGSFSTLEIQRTEQGDSAMYLCASSLAGANSREFFGPGTRLTVL.